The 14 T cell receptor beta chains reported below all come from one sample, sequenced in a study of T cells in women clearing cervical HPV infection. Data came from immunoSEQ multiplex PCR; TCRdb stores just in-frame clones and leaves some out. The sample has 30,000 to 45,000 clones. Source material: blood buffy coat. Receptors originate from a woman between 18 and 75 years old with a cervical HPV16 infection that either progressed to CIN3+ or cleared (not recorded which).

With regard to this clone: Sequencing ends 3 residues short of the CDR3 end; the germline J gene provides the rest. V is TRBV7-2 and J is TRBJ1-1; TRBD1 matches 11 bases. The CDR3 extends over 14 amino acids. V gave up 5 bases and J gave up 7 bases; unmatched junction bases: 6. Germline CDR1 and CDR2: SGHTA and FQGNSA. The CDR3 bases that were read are TGTGCCAGCAGCCCCGGACAGGGGGCGGGTGAA. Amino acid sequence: CASSPGQGAGE. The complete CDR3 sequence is CASSPGQGAGEAFF.

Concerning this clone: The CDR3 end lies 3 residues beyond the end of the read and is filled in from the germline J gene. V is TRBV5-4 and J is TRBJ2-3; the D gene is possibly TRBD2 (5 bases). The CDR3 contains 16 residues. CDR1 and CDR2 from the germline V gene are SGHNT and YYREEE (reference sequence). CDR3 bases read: TGTGCCAGCAGCTTGCCTGTCGGAAGCGGCCAAGAGACG. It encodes CASSLPVGSGQET. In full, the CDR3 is CASSLPVGSGQETQYF.

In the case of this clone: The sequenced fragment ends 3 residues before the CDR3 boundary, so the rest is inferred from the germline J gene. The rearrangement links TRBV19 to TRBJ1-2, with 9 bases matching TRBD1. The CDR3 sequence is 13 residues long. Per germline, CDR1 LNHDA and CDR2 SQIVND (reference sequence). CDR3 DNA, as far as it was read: TGTGCCAGTAGTCCCGGACAGGGGCGCGAC. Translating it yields CASSPGQGRD. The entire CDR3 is CASSPGQGRDYTF.

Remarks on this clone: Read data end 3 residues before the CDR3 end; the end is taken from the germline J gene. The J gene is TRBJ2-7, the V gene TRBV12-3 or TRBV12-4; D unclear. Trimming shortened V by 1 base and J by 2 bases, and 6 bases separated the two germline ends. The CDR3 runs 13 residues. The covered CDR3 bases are TGTGCCAGCAGTTTAGGGGCAGCCTACGAG. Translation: CASSLGAAYE. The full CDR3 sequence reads CASSLGAAYEQYF.

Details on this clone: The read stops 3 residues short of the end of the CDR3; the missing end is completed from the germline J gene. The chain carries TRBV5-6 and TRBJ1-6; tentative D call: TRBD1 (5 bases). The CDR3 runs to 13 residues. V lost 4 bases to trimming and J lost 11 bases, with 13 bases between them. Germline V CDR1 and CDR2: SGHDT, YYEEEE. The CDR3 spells CASSPGGGAPLHF. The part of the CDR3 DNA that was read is TGTGCCAGCAGCCCCGGGGGGGGAGCACCC.

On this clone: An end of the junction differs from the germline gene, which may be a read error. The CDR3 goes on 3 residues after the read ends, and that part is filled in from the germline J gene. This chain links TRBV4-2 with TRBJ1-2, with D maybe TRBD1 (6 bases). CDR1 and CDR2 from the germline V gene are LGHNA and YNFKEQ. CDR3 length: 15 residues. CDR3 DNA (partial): TGCGCCAGCAGCCAAGAAGCAGGGGACACCTATGGC. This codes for CASSQEAGDTYG. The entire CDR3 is CASSQEAGDTYGYTF.

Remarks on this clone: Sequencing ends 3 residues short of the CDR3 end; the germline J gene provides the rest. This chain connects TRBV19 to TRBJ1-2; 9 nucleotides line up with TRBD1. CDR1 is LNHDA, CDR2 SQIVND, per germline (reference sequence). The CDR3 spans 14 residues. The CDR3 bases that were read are TGTGCCAGTACCCTGGACAGGGGAAATAGAGGC. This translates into CASTLDRGNRG. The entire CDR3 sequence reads CASTLDRGNRGYTF.

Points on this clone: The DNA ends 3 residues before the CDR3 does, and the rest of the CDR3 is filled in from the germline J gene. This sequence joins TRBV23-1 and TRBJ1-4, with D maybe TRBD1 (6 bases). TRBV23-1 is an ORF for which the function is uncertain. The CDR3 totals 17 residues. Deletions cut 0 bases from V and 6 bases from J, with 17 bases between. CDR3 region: CASSQSQGQGMYEKLFF. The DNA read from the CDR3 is TGCGCCAGCAGTCAATCGCAGGGGCAAGGAATGTATGAAAAA.

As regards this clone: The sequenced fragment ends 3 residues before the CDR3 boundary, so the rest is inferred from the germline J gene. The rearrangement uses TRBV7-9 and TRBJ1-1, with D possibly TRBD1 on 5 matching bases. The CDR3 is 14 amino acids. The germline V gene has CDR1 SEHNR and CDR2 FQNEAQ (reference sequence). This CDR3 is CASSLGRGGETAFF. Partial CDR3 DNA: TGTGCCAGCAGCTTAGGTAGGGGCGGAGAGACA. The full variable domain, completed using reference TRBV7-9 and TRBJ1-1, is DTGVSQNPRHKITKRGQNVTFRCDPISEHNRLYWYRQTLGQGPEFLTYFQNEAQLEKSRLLSDRFSAERPKGSFSTLEIQRTEQGDSAMYLCASSLGRGGETAFFGQGTRLTVV.

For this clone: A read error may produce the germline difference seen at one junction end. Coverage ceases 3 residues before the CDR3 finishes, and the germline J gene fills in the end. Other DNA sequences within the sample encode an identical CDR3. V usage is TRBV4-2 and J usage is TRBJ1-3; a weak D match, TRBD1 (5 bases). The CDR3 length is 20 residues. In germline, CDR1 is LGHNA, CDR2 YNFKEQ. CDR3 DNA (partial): TGTGCCAGCAGCCCGAGGAGGGGTACGGGATGGCCGTTCTCTGGAAACACA. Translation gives CASSPRRGTGWPFSGNT. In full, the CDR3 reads CASSPRRGTGWPFSGNTIYF.

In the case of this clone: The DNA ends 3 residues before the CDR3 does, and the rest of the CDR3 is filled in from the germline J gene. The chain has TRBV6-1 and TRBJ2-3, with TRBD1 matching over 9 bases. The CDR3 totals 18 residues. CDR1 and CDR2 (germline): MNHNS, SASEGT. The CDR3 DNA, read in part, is TGTGCCAGCAGTGAAAGCCCAACAGGGGGCATTGGCAATCAGCCG. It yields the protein CASSESPTGGIGNQP. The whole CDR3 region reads CASSESPTGGIGNQPQYF.

CDR3 in amino acids: CAWSTGVGGKGEAFF. The CDR3 bases that were read are TGTGCCTGGAGTACAGGTGTAGGTGGAAAGGGGGAA. The rearrangement joins TRBV30 to TRBJ1-1, with a tentative D call TRBD1 (5 bases). The CDR3 end lies 3 residues beyond the end of the read and is filled in from the germline J gene. The CDR3 consists of 15 residues. The germline V gene encodes CDR1 GTSNPN and CDR2 SVGIG (reference sequence).

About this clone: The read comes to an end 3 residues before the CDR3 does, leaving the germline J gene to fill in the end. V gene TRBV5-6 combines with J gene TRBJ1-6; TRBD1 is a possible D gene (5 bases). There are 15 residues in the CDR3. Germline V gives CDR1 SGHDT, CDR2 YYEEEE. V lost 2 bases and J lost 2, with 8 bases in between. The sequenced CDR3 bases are TGTGCCAGCAGCTTAGGGGAAACCTATAATTCACCC. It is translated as CASSLGETYNSP. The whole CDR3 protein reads CASSLGETYNSPLHF.

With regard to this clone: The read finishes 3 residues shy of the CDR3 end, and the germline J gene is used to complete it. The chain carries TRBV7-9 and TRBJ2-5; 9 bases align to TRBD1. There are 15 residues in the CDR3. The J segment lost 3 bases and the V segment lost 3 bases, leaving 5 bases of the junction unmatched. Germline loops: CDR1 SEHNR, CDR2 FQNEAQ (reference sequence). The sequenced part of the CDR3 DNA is TGTGCCAGCAGCTTCGGGGACAGGGATGAAGAGACC. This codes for CASSFGDRDEET. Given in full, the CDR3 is CASSFGDRDEETQYF.